This record concerns one T cell receptor beta chain sequence. What it binds is unknown. These data come from a study of blood T cells in healthy people across ages. The CDR3 has 12 amino acids. J was trimmed by 4 bases and V by 11 bases; bases with no gene match: 6. Germline CDR1 is MNHNY and CDR2 is SVGAGI (reference sequence). A second PCR, run for about 6 to 11 cycles, used a sample-barcoded 5' primer plus a J-beta primer mix. Each of the samples gave a minimum of 3 million paired-end reads that contained CDR3. A single record per CDR3 protein comes from TCRdb applying MiXCR to the 5' RACE reads. The repertoire has 1.5 million to 2 million distinct CDR3 sequences, around half of them found once; the top ten carry less than 2.5%. General study findings and limits: Expanded clonotype changes were possibly confounded by unknown donor CMV status. Versus aged donors, long-lived donors had higher diversity and more naive CD4+ cells. Naive and antigen-experienced cells were not separated, limiting conclusive comparison.

The chain recombines TRBV6-6 with TRBJ2-3; TRBD2 matches 7 bases. This sequence was found in a woman between 35 and 50 years old in good health. The material sequenced was blood. CDR3 bases: TGTGCCGGGGGGGGGGTAGCAGATACGCAGTATTTT. The encoded protein is CAGGGVADTQYF.